The rows below give T cell receptor beta chains drawn from one sample of a study of shared clonotypes between healthy human individuals. The data were produced by immunoSEQ multiplex PCR, yet TCRdb's version contains in-frame clones alone and is incomplete. The data contain hundreds of thousands of clones, about 95% of them singletons. The sample taken for sequencing was naive CD4+ T cells sorted from blood. These TCRs come from a woman under 40 in good health. Each CDR3 is given with its conserved first and last residue. The D gene is left open where the match is weak. Only part of the rows carry a size: once, few, many, or a class if the clone is expanded.

V gene: TRBV6-4; clone size: -; J gene: TRBJ1-6; D gene: -; CDR3 protein: CASSRQPTKYSPLHF; CDR3 DNA: TGTGCCAGCTCGCGACAGCCGACTAAGTATTCACCCCTCCACTTT
V gene: TRBV6-5; clone size: -; J gene: TRBJ1-1; D gene: -; CDR3 protein: CASSTGTGKAFF; CDR3 DNA: TGTGCCAGCAGCACCGGGACTGGGAAAGCTTTCTTT
V gene: TRBV28; clone size: -; J gene: TRBJ2-3; D gene: -; CDR3 protein: CASSFESYVAASEDTQYF; CDR3 DNA: TGTGCCAGCAGTTTCGAGTCGTACGTAGCGGCCTCGGAAGATACGCAGTATTTT
V gene: TRBV28; clone size: -; J gene: TRBJ1-2; D gene: -; CDR3 protein: CASSNQGPYGYTF; CDR3 DNA: TGTGCCAGCAGTAATCAGGGTCCCTATGGCTACACCTTC
V gene: TRBV6-5; clone size: -; J gene: TRBJ1-1; D gene: TRBD1; CDR3 protein: CASSYTRQGGSEAFF; CDR3 DNA: TGTGCCAGCAGTTACACAAGACAGGGGGGTTCTGAAGCTTTCTTT
V gene: TRBV7-3; clone size: -; J gene: TRBJ1-1; D gene: -; CDR3 protein: CASSFSQNTEAFF; CDR3 DNA: TGTGCCAGCAGCTTTAGTCAGAACACTGAAGCTTTCTTT
V gene: TRBV27; clone size: -; J gene: TRBJ1-6; D gene: -; CDR3 protein: CASSRLPNSPLHF; CDR3 DNA: TGTGCCAGCAGCAGGCTCCCAAATTCACCCCTCCACTTT
V gene: TRBV5-1; clone size: -; J gene: TRBJ2-7; D gene: -; CDR3 protein: CASRKTVTYEQYF; CDR3 DNA: TGCGCCAGCAGAAAGACGGTAACCTACGAGCAGTACTTC
V gene: TRBV14; clone size: -; J gene: TRBJ2-5; D gene: TRBD1; CDR3 protein: CASSQVGTAQETQYF; CDR3 DNA: TGTGCCAGCAGCCAAGTCGGGACAGCCCAAGAGACCCAGTACTTC
V gene: TRBV7-2; clone size: -; J gene: TRBJ1-5; D gene: -; CDR3 protein: CASTPRGGGSWDQPQHF; CDR3 DNA: TGTGCCAGCACTCCCAGAGGGGGGGGCTCCTGGGATCAGCCCCAGCATTTT
V gene: TRBV30; clone size: -; J gene: TRBJ2-2; D gene: -; CDR3 protein: CAWRAGNKRTGELFF; CDR3 DNA: TGTGCCTGGAGAGCCGGAAACAAGAGGACCGGGGAGCTGTTTTTT
V gene: TRBV6-6; clone size: -; J gene: TRBJ2-1; D gene: -; CDR3 protein: CASSYRHEQFF; CDR3 DNA: TGTGCCAGCAGTTACCGCCATGAGCAGTTCTTC
V gene: TRBV7-2; clone size: -; J gene: TRBJ2-7; D gene: TRBD2; CDR3 protein: CASSLGTSGFYEQYF; CDR3 DNA: TGTGCCAGCAGCTTAGGGACTAGCGGGTTCTACGAGCAGTACTTC
V gene: TRBV5-4; clone size: few; J gene: TRBJ1-2; D gene: -; CDR3 protein: CASSLESHYGYTF; CDR3 DNA: TGTGCCAGCAGCTTGGAAAGCCACTATGGCTACACCTTC
V gene: TRBV6-1; clone size: -; J gene: TRBJ2-7; D gene: -; CDR3 protein: CASSLISYEQYF; CDR3 DNA: TGTGCCAGCAGTTTGATCTCCTACGAGCAGTACTTC
V gene: TRBV15; clone size: once; J gene: TRBJ1-3; D gene: -; CDR3 protein: CATSRDPDSSGNTIYF; CDR3 DNA: TGTGCCACCAGCAGAGACCCCGACAGCTCTGGAAACACCATATATTTT
V gene: TRBV6-4; clone size: -; J gene: TRBJ2-3; D gene: TRBD2; CDR3 protein: CASRLLAGGPDTQYF; CDR3 DNA: TGTGCCAGCAGACTACTAGCGGGAGGGCCAGATACGCAGTATTTT
V gene: TRBV18; clone size: -; J gene: TRBJ2-3; D gene: TRBD2; CDR3 protein: CASSSREGTPDTQYF; CDR3 DNA: TGTGCCAGCTCATCGAGGGAGGGGACCCCGGATACGCAGTATTTT
V gene: TRBV19; clone size: once; J gene: TRBJ1-5; D gene: TRBD1; CDR3 protein: CASSILRWTGDQPQHF; CDR3 DNA: TGTGCCAGTAGTATCCTCCGTTGGACAGGGGATCAGCCCCAGCATTTT
V gene: TRBV6-5; clone size: -; J gene: TRBJ2-7; D gene: -; CDR3 protein: CASSTGWRNSYEQYF; CDR3 DNA: TGTGCCAGCAGTACAGGGTGGCGTAACTCCTACGAGCAGTACTTC
V gene: TRBV28; clone size: -; J gene: TRBJ2-3; D gene: TRBD1; CDR3 protein: CASSPAGDRESPDTQYF; CDR3 DNA: TGTGCCAGCAGTCCCGCAGGGGACAGGGAAAGCCCAGATACGCAGTATTTT
V gene: TRBV4-1; clone size: -; J gene: TRBJ2-4; D gene: -; CDR3 protein: CASSQGSQRGRVENIQYF; CDR3 DNA: TGCGCCAGCAGCCAAGGCTCCCAACGGGGCAGGGTCGAAAACATTCAGTACTTC
V gene: TRBV19; clone size: -; J gene: TRBJ2-7; D gene: -; CDR3 protein: CASSIVLGSYEQYF; CDR3 DNA: TGTGCCAGTAGTATAGTCCTGGGTTCCTACGAGCAGTACTTC
V gene: TRBV11-2; clone size: -; J gene: TRBJ2-7; D gene: TRBD2; CDR3 protein: CASSLPPGLAGEQYF; CDR3 DNA: TGTGCCAGCAGCCTACCTCCGGGACTAGCCGGCGAGCAGTACTTC